The 5 T cell receptor beta chains below were found in one sample sequenced in a study of metastatic and nonmetastatic thyroid tumors (dated by TCRdb to about 2020). None of the patients had been given any treatment before thyroid surgery. The receptor library was made with PCR. Instrument on record: Illumina HiSeq 4000. The public reads were reprocessed in TCRdb via fastp at Q25 and MiXCR, keeping in-frame beta chains. Counted in this sample were approximately 20,000 clones; roughly 23% of them appeared once. Of the sample, approximately 17% is held by the ten largest clones. Sequencing used tumor tissue. The source is a female donor with papillary thyroid cancer or a benign thyroid nodule (not recorded which). Some clones in this sample may be carry-over from other donors' samples.

In its sample, this clone is medium-sized (0.01 to 0.1%). V usage is TRBV6-1 and J usage is TRBJ2-1; 11 bases align to TRBD1. The V gene's germline CDR1 is MNHNS and CDR2 SASEGT. The junction had 7 bases not matched to a gene; V was cut back by 8 bases and J by 4 bases. CDR3 size: 15 residues. The CDR3 spells CASHTRDRGYNEQFF. The CDR3 DNA reads as TGTGCCAGCCACACCCGGGACAGGGGGTACAATGAGCAGTTCTTC.

The chain is built from TRBV20-1 and TRBJ1-1; D is possibly TRBD1 (6 bases). The germline V gene has CDR1 DFQATT and CDR2 SNEGSKA (reference sequence). The CDR3 runs to 16 residues. Trimming pared 5 bases from V and 4 bases from J, leaving 23 bases between. CDR3 region: CSACGEGTNLLTEAFF. DNA of the CDR3: TGCAGTGCTTGTGGAGAGGGGACAAATCTTCTCACTGAAGCTTTCTTT.

This clone was recorded at least ten times. CDR3 amino acids: CASSSRDRYSSTDTQYF. Written as DNA, the CDR3 is TGTGCCAGTAGTTCGCGGGACAGATATTCTAGCACAGATACGCAGTATTTT. The chain has TRBV19 and TRBJ2-3, with D perhaps matching TRBD1 (7 bases). Germline assignment: CDR1 LNHDA and CDR2 SQIVND (reference sequence). With 5 bases removed from V and 0 bases from J, the gap between germline ends came to 18 bases. The CDR3 has 17 residues. The full variable domain, in which reference TRBV19 and TRBJ2-3 provide the parts outside the CDR3, is DGGITQSPKYLFRKEGQNVTLSCEQNLNHDAMYWYRQDPGQGLRLIYYSQIVNDFQKGDIAEGYSVSREKKESFPLTVTSAQKNPTAFYLCASSSRDRYSSTDTQYFGPGTRLTVL.

In its sample, this clone was seen once. This CDR3 reads CAWRAKFKSPLHF. The CDR3 region has the DNA TGTGCCTGGAGGGCGAAGTTTAAATCACCCCTCCACTTT. The genes are TRBV30 and TRBJ1-6; D ambiguous. The V gene lost 3 bases and the J gene lost 10 bases, with 13 bases spanning the gap. CDR1 and CDR2 from the germline V gene are GTSNPN and SVGIG (reference sequence). This CDR3 has 13 amino acids.

CDR3 sequence: CSAPGQPSYGYTF. For the CDR3, the DNA is TGCAGTGCCCCGGGACAGCCGAGCTATGGCTACACCTTC. V usage is TRBV20-1 and J usage is TRBJ1-2; 7 nucleotides align to TRBD1. Germline CDR1 is DFQATT and CDR2 is SNEGSKA (reference sequence). Unmatched junction bases numbered 8, after V lost 6 bases and J lost 4 bases. This CDR3 has 13 residues.